Reported below is one TCR beta chain. The antigen it recognizes is unknown. No much larger clone exists at a distance of one base, and base qualities are not known. No treatment had been received by any patient before thyroid surgery. Patient clinical samples collected from the early 2010s to the late 2010s were retrospectively analysed using T-cell receptor beta sequencing. Taken from the germline V gene (reference sequence), the CDR1 and CDR2 loops are DFQATT and SNEGSKA. Between the V and J ends, shortened by 6 bases and 2 bases respectively, the junction contains 16 bases. From its cysteine to its phenylalanine, the CDR3 spans 14 amino acids. Of all the DNA, just the CDR3 is kept, 42 bases in frame from base 1. The data belong to a study of metastatic and nonmetastatic thyroid tumors (dated by TCRdb to about 2020). With regard to the full study: The researchers compared repertoires between peripheral blood samples and tumor or nodule tissue samples from patients with malignant or benign thyroid disease.

To prepare the library, PCR was applied. Data came from an Illumina HiSeq 4000. The TCR beta-chain CDR3 region of each patient was profiled by high-throughput sequencing. In the paper's pipeline: Drawing on CDR3 differences between clinicopathological groups, the researchers built a classifier meant to tell apart patients with distant-metastatic papillary thyroid cancer. Repertoire diversity was assessed with the Shannon index, and tumor-blood repertoire similarity with the Morisita-Horn index. TCRdb's own reprocessing of the public reads used fastp at Q25 and MiXCR and kept productive beta chains. TCRdb's processing, not the study's, gives the V and J calls here. The sample table shows some 13,000 clones, and roughly a third are seen once. The top ten hold about an eighth of the sample. The research as a whole found: In both blood and tumor samples, TCR beta diversity was reported to be significantly higher in malignant tumors than in benign nodules.

The TCR comes from a female donor with papillary thyroid cancer or a benign thyroid nodule (not recorded which). Some clones in this sample may be carry-over from other donors' samples. The chain employs TRBV20-1 and TRBJ1-2; perhaps TRBD1 is the D gene, with 5 bases matching. The sequencing sample was made of tumor tissue. In nucleotide form, the sequence is TGCAGTGCCGAGAGGGGCGGACCCAACTATGGCTACACCTTC. It codes for CSAERGGPNYGYTF.